Listed here is a single T cell receptor (beta chain). Its cognate antigen is unknown. CDR1 is MNHEY and CDR2 is SVGAGI in the germline V gene. CDR3 size: 14 residues. V was trimmed by 7 bases and J by 0 bases, leaving 13 bases between them. These data belong to a study of T cell responses to AZD1222 COVID-19 vaccine. Study-level information: Analysis merged second doses at about 4 or about 12 weeks. General observations from the study: Close to half of spike-specific TCRs reportedly recognize unmutated variant regions. Across the whole spike, CD4 TCRs peaked at regions 160-218 and 743-854. Most donors were white British, females outnumbered males, and clonal diversity was possibly underestimated.

TCRdb's table, derived via immunoSEQ multiplex PCR, lists solely in-frame clones and lacks some. The table shows over 100,000 clones, with over 75% occurring only once. This sequence joins TRBV6-5 and TRBJ2-7; D is perhaps TRBD2 (6 bases). The sequences come from peripheral blood, collected on day 0 of AZD1222 vaccination. This receptor was taken from an adult in good health. In nucleotides, the CDR3 is TGTGCCAGCACGTATCGGGGGTTCTCCTACGAGCAGTACTTC. Protein: CASTYRGFSYEQYF.